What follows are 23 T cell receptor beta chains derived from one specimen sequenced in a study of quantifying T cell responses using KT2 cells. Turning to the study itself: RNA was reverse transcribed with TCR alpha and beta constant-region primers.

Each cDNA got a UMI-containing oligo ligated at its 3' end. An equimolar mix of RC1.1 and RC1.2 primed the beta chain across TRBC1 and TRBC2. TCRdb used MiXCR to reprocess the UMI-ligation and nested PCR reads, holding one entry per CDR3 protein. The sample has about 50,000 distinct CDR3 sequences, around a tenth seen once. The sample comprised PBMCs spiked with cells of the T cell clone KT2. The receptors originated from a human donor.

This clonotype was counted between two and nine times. CDR3 DNA sequence: TGTGCCAGCTCACCACCCACCCGGTCGGACGAGCAGTACTTC. Translating gives CASSPPTRSDEQYF. The V call is TRBV18, the J call TRBJ2-7, with D hard to call. Trimming shortened V by 0 bases and J by 5 bases, and 11 bases separated the two germline ends. Germline values: CDR1 KGHSH, CDR2 LQKENI. This CDR3 is 14 amino acids long.

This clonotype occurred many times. This CDR3 reads CASSLSWGPSQETQYF. The CDR3 DNA reads TGTGCCAGCAGTTTATCTTGGGGGCCCTCCCAAGAGACCCAGTACTTC. The rearrangement joins TRBV27 to TRBJ2-5; maybe TRBD1 (6 bases). V was shortened by 0 bases and J by 1 base, with 12 bases between the two germline ends. This CDR3 has 16 amino acids. Germline V CDR1 and CDR2: MNHEY, SMNVEV (reference sequence).

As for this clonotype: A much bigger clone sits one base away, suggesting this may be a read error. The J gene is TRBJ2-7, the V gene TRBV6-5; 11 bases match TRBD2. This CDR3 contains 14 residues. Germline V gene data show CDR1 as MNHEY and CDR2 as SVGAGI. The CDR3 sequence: CSSSKLAGVYEQYF. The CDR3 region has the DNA TGTTCCAGCAGCAAACTAGCGGGAGTATACGAGCAGTACTTC.

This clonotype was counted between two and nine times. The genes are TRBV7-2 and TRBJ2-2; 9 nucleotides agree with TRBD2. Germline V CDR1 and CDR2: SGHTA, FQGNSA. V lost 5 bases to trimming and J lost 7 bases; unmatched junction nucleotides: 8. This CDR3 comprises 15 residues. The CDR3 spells CASSRGLAFGGELFF. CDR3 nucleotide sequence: TGTGCCAGCAGCCGCGGACTAGCGTTTGGCGGGGAGCTGTTTTTT. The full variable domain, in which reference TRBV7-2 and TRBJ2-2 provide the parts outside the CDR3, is GAGVSQSPSNKVTEKGKDVELRCDPISGHTALYWYRQSLGQGLEFLIYFQGNSAPDKSGLPSDRFSAERTGGSVSTLTIQRTQQEDSAVYLCASSRGLAFGGELFFGEGSRLTVL.

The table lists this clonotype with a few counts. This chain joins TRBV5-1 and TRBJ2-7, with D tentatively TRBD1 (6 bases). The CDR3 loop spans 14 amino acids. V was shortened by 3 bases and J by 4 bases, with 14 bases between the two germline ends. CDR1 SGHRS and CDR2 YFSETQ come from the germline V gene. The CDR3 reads CASSSQGGQYEQYF. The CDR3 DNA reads TGCGCCAGCAGCTCCCAAGGGGGTCAATACGAGCAGTACTTC.

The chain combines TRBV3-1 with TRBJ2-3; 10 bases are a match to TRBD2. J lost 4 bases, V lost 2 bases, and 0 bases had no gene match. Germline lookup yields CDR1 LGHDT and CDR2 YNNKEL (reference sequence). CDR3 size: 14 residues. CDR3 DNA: TGTGCCAGCAGCCAACTAGCGGGAGCAGATACGCAGTATTTT. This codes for CASSQLAGADTQYF.

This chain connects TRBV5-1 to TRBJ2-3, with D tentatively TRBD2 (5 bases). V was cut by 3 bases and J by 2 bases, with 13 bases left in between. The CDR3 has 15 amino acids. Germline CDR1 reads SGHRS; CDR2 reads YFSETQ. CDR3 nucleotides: TGCGCCAGCAGCTCCCGGACTGTTACCACAGATACGCAGTATTTT. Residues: CASSSRTVTTDTQYF.

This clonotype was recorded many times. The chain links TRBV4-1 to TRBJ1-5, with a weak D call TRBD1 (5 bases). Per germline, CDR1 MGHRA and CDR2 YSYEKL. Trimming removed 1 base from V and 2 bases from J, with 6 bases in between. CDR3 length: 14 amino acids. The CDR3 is CASSQGTRNQPQHF. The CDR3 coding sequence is TGCGCCAGCAGCCAAGGGACACGCAATCAGCCCCAGCATTTT.

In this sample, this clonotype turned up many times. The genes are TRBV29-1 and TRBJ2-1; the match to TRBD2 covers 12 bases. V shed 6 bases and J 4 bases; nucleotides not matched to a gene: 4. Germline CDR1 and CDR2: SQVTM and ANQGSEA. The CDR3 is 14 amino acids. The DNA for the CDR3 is TGCAGCGTAGAAACTAGCGGGAGGTACAATGAGCAGTTCTTC. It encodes CSVETSGRYNEQFF.

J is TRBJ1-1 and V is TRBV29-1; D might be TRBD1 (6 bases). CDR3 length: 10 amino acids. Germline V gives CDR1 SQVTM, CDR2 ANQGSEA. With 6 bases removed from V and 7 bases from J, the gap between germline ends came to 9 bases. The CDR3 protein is CSVDRSEAFF. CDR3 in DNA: TGCAGCGTGGACAGAAGTGAAGCTTTCTTT.

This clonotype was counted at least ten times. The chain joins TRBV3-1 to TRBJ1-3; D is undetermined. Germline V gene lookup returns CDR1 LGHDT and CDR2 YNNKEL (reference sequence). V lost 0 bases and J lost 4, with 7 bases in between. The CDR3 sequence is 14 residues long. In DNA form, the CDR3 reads TGTGCCAGCAGCCAAGAGACATCCGGAAACACCATATATTTT. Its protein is CASSQETSGNTIYF.

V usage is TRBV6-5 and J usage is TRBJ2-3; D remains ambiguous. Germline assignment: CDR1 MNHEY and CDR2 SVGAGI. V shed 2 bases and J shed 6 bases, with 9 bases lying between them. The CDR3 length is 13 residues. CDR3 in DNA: TGTGCCAGCAGTTACGTTCGTACCGATACGCAGTATTTT. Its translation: CASSYVRTDTQYF.

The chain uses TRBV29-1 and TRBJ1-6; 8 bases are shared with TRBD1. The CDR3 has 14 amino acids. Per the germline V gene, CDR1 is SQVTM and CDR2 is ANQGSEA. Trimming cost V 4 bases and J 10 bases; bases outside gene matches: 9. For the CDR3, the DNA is TGCAGCGTTGTTATTTCGACAGGGGAATCACCCCTCCACTTT. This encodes CSVVISTGESPLHF.

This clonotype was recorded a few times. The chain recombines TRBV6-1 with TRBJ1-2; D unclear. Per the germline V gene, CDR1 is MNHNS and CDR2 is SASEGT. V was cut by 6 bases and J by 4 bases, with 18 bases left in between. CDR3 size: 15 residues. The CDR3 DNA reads TGTGCCAGCAGCCTGAAGTTTGAAGAAAGCTATGGCTACACCTTC. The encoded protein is CASSLKFEESYGYTF.

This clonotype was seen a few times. CDR3 in amino acids: CASSLGTGQNSPLHF. The CDR3 DNA sequence: TGCGCCAGCAGCCTGGGGACAGGGCAAAATTCACCCCTCCACTTT. This chain connects TRBV5-1 to TRBJ1-6; 9 bases align to TRBD1. The CDR3 runs 15 residues. CDR1 and CDR2 (germline): SGHRS, YFSETQ. The J segment lost 7 bases and the V segment lost 4 bases, leaving 6 bases of the junction unmatched.

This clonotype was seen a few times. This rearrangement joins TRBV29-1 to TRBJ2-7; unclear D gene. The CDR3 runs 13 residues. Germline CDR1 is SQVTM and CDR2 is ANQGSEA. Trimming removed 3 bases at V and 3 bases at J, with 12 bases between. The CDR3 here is CSVERLINYEQYF. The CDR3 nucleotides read TGCAGCGTTGAGAGACTGATTAACTACGAGCAGTACTTC.

CDR3 nucleotides: TGTGCCAGCAGTTGGGCCCAGGAGGGACCTTCACCCCTCCACTTT. This translates into CASSWAQEGPSPLHF. The chain employs TRBV6-6 and TRBJ1-6, with a possible D match to TRBD1 (5 bases). Looked up from germline, CDR1 is MNHNY and CDR2 is SVGAGI (reference sequence). V dropped 4 bases and J dropped 9 bases, with 16 bases sitting between them. This CDR3 region has 15 residues.

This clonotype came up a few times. The CDR3 coding sequence is TGTGCCAGCAGCCTCCACCTAGCGGGGGCGACGGGAGAGACCCAGTACTTC. Translating gives CASSLHLAGATGETQYF. The V and J genes are TRBV11-1 and TRBJ2-5, with TRBD2 matching 10 bases. From germline, CDR1 is SGHAT and CDR2 FQDESV (reference sequence). V was clipped by 5 bases and J by 4 bases; unmatched bases: 13. CDR3 length: 17 amino acids.

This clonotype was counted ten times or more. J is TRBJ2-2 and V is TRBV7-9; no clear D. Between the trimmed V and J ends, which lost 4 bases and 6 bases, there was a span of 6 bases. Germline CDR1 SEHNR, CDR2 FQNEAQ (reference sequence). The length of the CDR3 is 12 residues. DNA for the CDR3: TGTGCCAGCAGCTGGGCTCCCGGGGAGCTGTTTTTT. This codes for CASSWAPGELFF.

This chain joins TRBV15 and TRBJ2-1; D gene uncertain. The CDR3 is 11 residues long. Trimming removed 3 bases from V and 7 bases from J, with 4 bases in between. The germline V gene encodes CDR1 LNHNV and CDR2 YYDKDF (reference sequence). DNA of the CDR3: TGTGCCACCAGCAGGCTGAATGAGCAGTTCTTC. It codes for CATSRLNEQFF.

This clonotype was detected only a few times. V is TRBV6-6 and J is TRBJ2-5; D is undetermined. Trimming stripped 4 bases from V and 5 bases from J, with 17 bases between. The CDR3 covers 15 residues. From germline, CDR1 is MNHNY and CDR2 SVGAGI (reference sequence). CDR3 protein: CASSLSNYAAETQYF. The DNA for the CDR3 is TGTGCCAGCAGTTTATCCAATTACGCCGCGGAGACCCAGTACTTC.

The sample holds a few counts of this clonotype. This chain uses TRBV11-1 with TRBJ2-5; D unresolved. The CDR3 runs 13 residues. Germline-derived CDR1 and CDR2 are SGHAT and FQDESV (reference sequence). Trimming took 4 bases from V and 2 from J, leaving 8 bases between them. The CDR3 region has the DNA TGTGCCAGCAGCTCAGAAGAACAAGAGACCCAGTACTTC. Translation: CASSSEEQETQYF.

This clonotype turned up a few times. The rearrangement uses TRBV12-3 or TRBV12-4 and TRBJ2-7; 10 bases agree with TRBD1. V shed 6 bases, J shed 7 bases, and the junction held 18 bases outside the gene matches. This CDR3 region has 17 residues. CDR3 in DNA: TGTGCCAGCAGCCCCGGACGATGGACAGGGGGAAAACGGGAGCAGTACTTC. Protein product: CASSPGRWTGGKREQYF.